What follows are 6 T cell receptor beta chains derived from one specimen sequenced in a study of blood T cell repertoires in COVID-19 (dated by TCRdb to between 2020 and 2021). Library creation used the immunoSEQ multiplex PCR assay. The table was pulled from immuneACCESS by TCRdb, which kept in-frame rearrangements only. Such tables lose some clones; where checked, under half of the loss comes from unresolved V genes, and the rest has no known cause. The sample data list over 200,000 clones, and about 80% of these were observed just once. The biggest ten clones account for 1.8% of the sample. What was sequenced was PBMCs or T cells enriched from blood (not recorded which). The receptor set was obtained from a man between 60 and 75 years old who had recovered from COVID-19.

The CDR3 region has the DNA TGTGCCAGCAGCTCACAGGGAGCCGCGGATGGCACTGAAGCTTTCTTT. Its protein is CASSSQGAADGTEAFF. V usage is TRBV7-9 and J usage is TRBJ1-1, with D possibly matching TRBD1 (6 bases). This CDR3 is 16 amino acids long. The V gene lost 4 bases and the J gene lost 4 bases, with 19 bases spanning the gap. Germline CDR1 is SEHNR and CDR2 is FQNEAQ (reference sequence).

V gene TRBV7-9 combines with J gene TRBJ2-5; tentatively, D is TRBD1 (6 bases). The V end was cut by 5 bases, the J end by 1 base, with 11 bases between. The CDR3 consists of 14 residues. Germline V gene lookup returns CDR1 SEHNR and CDR2 FQNEAQ (reference sequence). CDR3 loop: CASSRGQPQETQYF. Written as DNA, the CDR3 is TGTGCCAGCAGCAGAGGACAGCCCCAAGAGACCCAGTACTTC.

V and J are TRBV7-9 and TRBJ1-1; the D is unclear. V lost 1 base and J 10 bases, leaving 10 bases between the germline ends. CDR1 and CDR2 from the germline V gene are SEHNR and FQNEAQ (reference sequence). This CDR3 region has 12 residues. This CDR3 is CASSLVDEAAFF. The DNA for the CDR3 is TGTGCCAGCAGCTTAGTTGATGAGGCAGCTTTCTTT.

This rearrangement joins TRBV5-8 to TRBJ1-4; 9 positions agree with TRBD1. The CDR3 spans 16 residues. CDR1 and CDR2 from the germline V gene are SGHTS and YDEGEE. With 4 bases clipped from V and 0 bases from J, the junction kept 4 bases outside the gene matches. The CDR3 DNA follows: TGTGCCAGCAGCGAGGACAGGGGAGCAACTAATGAAAAACTGTTTTTT. Its translation: CASSEDRGATNEKLFF.

The gene calls are TRBV5-1 and TRBJ1-1; TRBD1 matches at 9 bases. J lost 7 bases, V lost 0 bases, and 7 bases had no gene match. The CDR3 consists of 15 residues. Germline CDR1 reads SGHRS; CDR2 reads YFSETQ. The CDR3 loop is CASSLVTGGAYEAFF. DNA of the CDR3: TGCGCCAGCAGCTTGGTTACAGGGGGCGCCTATGAAGCTTTCTTT. Variable domain in full (rest from reference TRBV5-1 and TRBJ1-1): KAGVTQTPRYLIKTRGQQVTLSCSPISGHRSVSWYQQTPGQGLQFLFEYFSETQRNKGNFPGRFSGRQFSNSRSEMNVSTLELGDSALYLCASSLVTGGAYEAFFGQGTRLTVV.

V and J are TRBV5-1 and TRBJ1-4; possible D gene TRBD1, 5 bases. The CDR3 loop spans 14 amino acids. V gave up 5 bases and J gave up 4 bases, with 12 bases separating them. CDR1 and CDR2 (germline): SGHRS, YFSETQ. The CDR3 loop is CASSPDSYNEKLFF. As DNA, the CDR3 is TGCGCCAGCAGTCCAGACAGTTATAATGAAAAACTGTTTTTT.